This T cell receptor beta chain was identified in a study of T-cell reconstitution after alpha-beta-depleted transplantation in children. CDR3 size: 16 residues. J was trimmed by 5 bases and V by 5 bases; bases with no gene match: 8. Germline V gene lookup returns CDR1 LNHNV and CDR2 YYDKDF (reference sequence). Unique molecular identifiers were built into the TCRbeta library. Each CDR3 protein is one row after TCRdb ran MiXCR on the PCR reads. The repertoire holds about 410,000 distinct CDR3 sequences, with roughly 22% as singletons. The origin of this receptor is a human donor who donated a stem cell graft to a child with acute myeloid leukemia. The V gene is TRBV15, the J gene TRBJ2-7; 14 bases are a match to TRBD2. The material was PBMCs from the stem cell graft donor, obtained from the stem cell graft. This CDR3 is CATSATGTSGSDEQYF. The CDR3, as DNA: TGTGCCACCAGCGCCACCGGGACTAGCGGGAGCGACGAGCAGTACTTC.